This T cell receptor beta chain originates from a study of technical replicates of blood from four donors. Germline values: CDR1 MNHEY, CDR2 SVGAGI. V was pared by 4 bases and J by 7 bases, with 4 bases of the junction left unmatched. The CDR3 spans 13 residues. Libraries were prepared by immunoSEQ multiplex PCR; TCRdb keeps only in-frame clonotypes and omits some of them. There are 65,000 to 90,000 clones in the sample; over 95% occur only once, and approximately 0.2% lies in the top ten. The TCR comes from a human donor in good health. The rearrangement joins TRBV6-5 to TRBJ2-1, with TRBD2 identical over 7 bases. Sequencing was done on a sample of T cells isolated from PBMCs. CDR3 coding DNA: TGTGCCAGCAGTTCCGGGACTAAGAATGAGCAGTTCTTC. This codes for CASSSGTKNEQFF.